The 8 T cell receptor beta chains given below trace back to one sample, sequenced in a study of T cell clonotyping in hematopoietic cell transplantation. Method: immunoSEQ multiplex PCR; TCRdb's copy keeps in-frame clones and lacks some. The sample includes some 4,000 clones, 85% to 95% of them seen just once. The starting material was peripheral blood mononuclear cells, obtained 30 days after allogeneic stem cell transplant. The receptors originated from a male patient aged 65-79 years who had an allogeneic stem cell transplant from an unrelated donor, so T cells may come from the graft donor. Some clones in this sample may be carry-over from other donors' samples.

The rearrangement links TRBV30 to TRBJ1-5; the match to TRBD1 covers 10 bases. This CDR3 comprises 15 residues. J lost 1 base, V lost 2 bases, and 2 bases had no gene match. Germline CDR1 reads GTSNPN; CDR2 reads SVGIG (reference sequence). The CDR3, as DNA: TGTGCCTGGAGTCGACAGGGGGCAAGCAATCAGCCCCAGCATTTT. This translates into CAWSRQGASNQPQHF.

This clone was observed once. This rearrangement joins TRBV29-1 to TRBJ2-1, with D perhaps given as TRBD1 or TRBD2 (5 bases each). V lost 0 bases and J 7 bases, leaving 19 bases between the germline ends. Per the germline V gene, CDR1 is SQVTM and CDR2 is ANQGSEA. The CDR3 is 16 amino acids. The CDR3 region has the DNA TGCAGCGTTGAAGAGGTACCGATTACGAGGGGAAATGAGCAGTTCTTC. Protein sequence: CSVEEVPITRGNEQFF.

The rearrangement links TRBV5-4 to TRBJ1-2; 7 nucleotides align to TRBD1. Trimming took 3 bases from V and 7 from J; bases not matched to a gene: 12. This CDR3 region has 15 residues. CDR1 and CDR2 (germline): SGHNT, YYREEE (reference sequence). DNA for the CDR3: TGTGCCAGCAGCTCCCACAGGGGCCTTTCATCTGGCTACACCTTC. This codes for CASSSHRGLSSGYTF.

The chain couples TRBV30 to TRBJ2-3, with 8 bases identical to TRBD1. Losses at the gene ends were 2 bases for V and 7 bases for J; bases not matched to a gene: 11. Germline V lookup: CDR1 GTSNPN, CDR2 SVGIG (reference sequence). CDR3 length equals 15 residues. CDR3 loop: CAWSLGQAPLYTQYF. DNA for the CDR3: TGTGCCTGGAGTTTGGGACAGGCACCCCTATATACGCAGTATTTT.

The chain couples TRBV28 to TRBJ2-5; 7 nucleotides match TRBD2. The V gene's germline CDR1 is MDHEN and CDR2 SYDVKM. CDR3 size: 15 residues. J gave up 0 bases and V 2 bases, and 3 bases lay outside the gene matches. In DNA, the CDR3 is TGTGCCAGCAGTTTACCCCGGGAGGACCAAGAGACCCAGTACTTC. Amino acid sequence: CASSLPREDQETQYF. Full variable domain (rest looked up from reference TRBV28 and TRBJ2-5): DVKVTQSSRYLVKRTGEKVFLECVQDMDHENMFWYRQDPGLGLRLIYFSYDVKMKEKGDIPEGYSVSREKKERFSLILESASTNQTSMYLCASSLPREDQETQYFGPGTRLLVL.

This rearrangement joins TRBV6-4 to TRBJ2-5, with D possibly TRBD2 on 6 matching bases. The CDR3 contains 13 residues. The germline gives CDR1 MRHNA, CDR2 SNTAGT. V lost 5 bases and J 5 bases, leaving 12 bases between the germline ends. CDR3 bases: TGTGCCAGCAGTATTGCGGCGGGGGAGACCCAGTACTTC. Protein: CASSIAAGETQYF.

The chain employs TRBV28 and TRBJ2-3, with D unclear. Trimming pared 5 bases from V and 2 bases from J, leaving 8 bases between. This CDR3 comprises 13 residues. Per the germline V gene, CDR1 is MDHEN and CDR2 is SYDVKM. CDR3 sequence reads: CASSPPPTDTQYF. As DNA, the CDR3 is TGTGCCAGCAGTCCTCCCCCCACAGATACGCAGTATTTT.

The chain is built from TRBV28 and TRBJ1-2, with no clear D. V dropped 5 bases and J dropped 0 bases, with 13 bases sitting between them. The CDR3 extends over 15 amino acids. The germline gives CDR1 MDHEN, CDR2 SYDVKM. The chain's CDR3 is CASSRYRGTNYGYTF. DNA of the CDR3: TGTGCCAGCAGTCGATACCGGGGAACTAACTATGGCTACACCTTC.